This is a list of T cell receptor beta chains from one sample in a study of T cell changes during pregnancy in multiple sclerosis. Some clones are missing from TCRdb's copy, which holds only in-frame ones; the method was immunoSEQ multiplex PCR. The data hold 33,000 or so clones, with 80% to 95% observed a single time. The sequencing here drew on CD4+ T cells from peripheral blood mononuclear cells, taken in the third trimester of pregnancy. All receptors derive from a female donor in good health, enrolled as a control in a pregnancy study. Both conserved end residues are part of each CDR3.

v_call | cdr3_aa
TRBV19 | CASSIAGMNTEAFF
TRBV27 | CASSLFDTTSTDTQYF
TRBV13 | CASSTGIGEQYF
TRBV4-3 | CASSRWATGGGETQYF
TRBV6-5 | CASRPTGDYGYTF
TRBV15 | CATSRDFSAGELFF
TRBV5-5 | CASSREGGAYEQYF
TRBV7-7 | CASSLELYPDTQYF
TRBV2 | CASSWAGAEAFF
TRBV2 | CATTRKGNRRGYTF